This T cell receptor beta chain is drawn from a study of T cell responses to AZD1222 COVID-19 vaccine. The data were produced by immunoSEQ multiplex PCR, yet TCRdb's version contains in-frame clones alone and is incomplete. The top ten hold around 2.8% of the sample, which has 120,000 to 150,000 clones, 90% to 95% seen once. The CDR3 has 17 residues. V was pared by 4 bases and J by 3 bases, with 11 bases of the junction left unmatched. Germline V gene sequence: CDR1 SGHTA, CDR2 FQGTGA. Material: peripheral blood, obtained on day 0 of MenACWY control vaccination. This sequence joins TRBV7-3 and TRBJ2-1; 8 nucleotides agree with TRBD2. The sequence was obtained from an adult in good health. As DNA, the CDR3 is TGTGCCAGCAGCTCGAACAATAGCGGGGCCTACTACAATGAGCAGTTCTTC. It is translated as CASSSNNSGAYYNEQFF.